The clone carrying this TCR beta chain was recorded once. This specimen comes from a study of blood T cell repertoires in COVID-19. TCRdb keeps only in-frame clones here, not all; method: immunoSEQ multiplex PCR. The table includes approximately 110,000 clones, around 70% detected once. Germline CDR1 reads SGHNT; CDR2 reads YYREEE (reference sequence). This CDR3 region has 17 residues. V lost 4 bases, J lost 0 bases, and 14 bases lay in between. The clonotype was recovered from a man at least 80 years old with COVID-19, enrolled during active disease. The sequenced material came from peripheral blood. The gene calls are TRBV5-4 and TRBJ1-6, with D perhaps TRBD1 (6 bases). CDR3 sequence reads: CASSRGQGLSYNSPLHF. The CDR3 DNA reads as TGTGCCAGCAGCAGGGGACAAGGTCTCTCCTATAATTCACCCCTCCACTTT.